The 15 T cell receptor beta chains listed next were all sequenced from one sample in a study of blood T cell repertoires in COVID-19. Method: immunoSEQ multiplex PCR; TCRdb's copy keeps in-frame clones and lacks some. In the table there are about 78,000 clones, about nine tenths of which are singletons. Source material: peripheral blood. All receptors derive from a woman aged 45-59 years in a cohort sampled during active COVID-19.

V usage is TRBV5-1 and J usage is TRBJ1-2; 9 nucleotides line up with TRBD1. V lost 7 bases, J lost 2 bases, and 12 bases stayed unmatched. The CDR3 is 16 residues long. Germline CDR1 and CDR2: SGHRS and YFSETQ. The CDR3 protein is CASHRDRVSNNYGYTF. DNA for the CDR3: TGCGCCAGCCACCGGGACAGGGTCTCTAACAACTATGGCTACACCTTC. The full variable domain, rest sourced from reference TRBV5-1 and TRBJ1-2, is KAGVTQTPRYLIKTRGQQVTLSCSPISGHRSVSWYQQTPGQGLQFLFEYFSETQRNKGNFPGRFSGRQFSNSRSEMNVSTLELGDSALYLCASHRDRVSNNYGYTFGSGTRLTVV.

J is TRBJ1-3 and V is TRBV19, with D possibly matching TRBD1 (6 bases). The V gene lost 7 bases and the J gene lost 4 bases, with 20 bases spanning the gap. CDR3 length equals 16 residues. CDR1 is LNHDA and CDR2 is SQIVND in the germline V gene (reference sequence). The CDR3 sequence is CASTRSGGAGGNTIYF. CDR3 DNA sequence: TGTGCCAGTACCCGGTCGGGGGGCGCAGGAGGAAACACCATATATTTT.

The chain is built from TRBV25-1 and TRBJ1-2; 8 nucleotides match TRBD1. The J segment lost 1 base and the V segment lost 5 bases, leaving 9 bases of the junction unmatched. The germline gives CDR1 MGHDK, CDR2 SYGVNS. The CDR3 is 16 amino acids. CDR3 amino acids: CASSSRTGWLNYGYTF. The CDR3 coding sequence is TGTGCCAGCAGTTCCCGGACAGGGTGGCTTAACTATGGCTACACCTTC.

The chain has TRBV4-2 and TRBJ2-1; 14 bases align to TRBD2. This CDR3 comprises 18 residues. The germline V gene encodes CDR1 LGHNA and CDR2 YNFKEQ. The V gene end was trimmed by 11 bases and the J gene end by 2 bases; junction bases not matched to a gene: 14. The CDR3 DNA reads TGTGCCTGTCCGACCGGGACTAGCGGGAGTATGGCCTACAATGAGCAGTTCTTC. It encodes CACPTGTSGSMAYNEQFF.

This sequence joins TRBV5-1 and TRBJ1-2; 8 nucleotides align to TRBD1. This CDR3 region has 15 residues. Per germline, CDR1 SGHRS and CDR2 YFSETQ. The J segment lost 3 bases and the V segment lost 0 bases, leaving 4 bases of the junction unmatched. As DNA, the CDR3 is TGCGCCAGCAGCTTGGTTGCAGGGGGCTACTATGGCTACACCTTC. Translated: CASSLVAGGYYGYTF. Variable domain in full (rest from reference TRBV5-1 and TRBJ1-2): KAGVTQTPRYLIKTRGQQVTLSCSPISGHRSVSWYQQTPGQGLQFLFEYFSETQRNKGNFPGRFSGRQFSNSRSEMNVSTLELGDSALYLCASSLVAGGYYGYTFGSGTRLTVV.

The chain recombines TRBV19 with TRBJ2-7, with 8 bases that match TRBD1. This CDR3 spans 15 amino acids. J was trimmed by 3 bases and V by 5 bases; bases with no gene match: 9. Germline V CDR1 and CDR2: LNHDA, SQIVND (reference sequence). Here the CDR3 DNA reads TGTGCCAGTAGTCCACAGGGGGTAGCGGTCTACGAGCAGTACTTC. Its translation is CASSPQGVAVYEQYF.

The chain combines TRBV5-1 with TRBJ1-4, with 8 positions matching TRBD1. J lost 6 bases, V lost 3 bases, and 7 bases had no gene match. The CDR3 runs to 15 residues. CDR1 and CDR2 from the germline V gene are SGHRS and YFSETQ. The CDR3 here is CASSSGQGYDEKLFF. The CDR3 DNA reads as TGCGCCAGCAGCTCCGGACAGGGTTATGATGAAAAACTGTTTTTT. Full variable domain (rest looked up from reference TRBV5-1 and TRBJ1-4): KAGVTQTPRYLIKTRGQQVTLSCSPISGHRSVSWYQQTPGQGLQFLFEYFSETQRNKGNFPGRFSGRQFSNSRSEMNVSTLELGDSALYLCASSSGQGYDEKLFFGSGTQLSVL.

The chain is built from TRBV9 and TRBJ2-5, with 9 positions matching TRBD1. This CDR3 is 16 amino acids long. J lost 4 bases, V lost 0 bases, and 7 bases had no gene match. The germline V gene has CDR1 SGDLS and CDR2 YYNGEE. CDR3 coding DNA: TGTGCCAGCAGCGTAGAGGGACAGGGATTCCGAGAGACCCAGTACTTC. The encoded protein is CASSVEGQGFRETQYF.

The V and J genes are TRBV3-1 (or the pseudogene TRBV3-2) and TRBJ2-5; D is perhaps TRBD2 (6 bases). The CDR3 covers 15 residues. The V end was cut by 1 base, the J end by 7 bases, with 16 bases between. Germline values: CDR1 LGHDT, CDR2 YNNKEL (reference sequence). CDR3 residues: CASSQVRGEVVTQYF. In DNA form, the CDR3 reads TGTGCCAGCAGCCAAGTGCGAGGGGAGGTTGTGACCCAGTACTTC.

The V gene is TRBV3-1 (or the pseudogene TRBV3-2), the J gene TRBJ2-7; the D is unclear. CDR1 LGHDT and CDR2 YNNKEL come from the germline V gene (reference sequence). Deletions cut 3 bases from V and 3 bases from J, with 3 bases between. This CDR3 has 11 amino acids. The CDR3 nucleotides are TGTGCCAGCAGCCATAACTACGAGCAGTACTTC. This encodes CASSHNYEQYF.

V and J are TRBV11-3 and TRBJ2-5; 10 bases are shared with TRBD1. Germline values: CDR1 SGHNT, CDR2 YENEEA. The junction had 2 bases not matched to a gene; V was cut back by 2 bases and J by 2 bases. This CDR3 spans 15 amino acids. The CDR3 DNA reads TGTGCCAGCAGCTTACGGGGACAGGGGCAAGAGACCCAGTACTTC. Amino acids: CASSLRGQGQETQYF.

The rearrangement joins TRBV6-2 or TRBV6-3 to TRBJ2-7; the D gene is possibly TRBD1 (6 bases). V gave up 4 bases and J gave up 2 bases, with 6 bases separating them. The CDR3 totals 12 residues. CDR1 and CDR2 (germline): MNHEY, SVGEGT. CDR3 nucleotides: TGTGCCAGCAGTTGGACAGCCTACGAGCAGTACTTC. Amino acids: CASSWTAYEQYF.

CDR3 loop: CASSLELRAGQFF. CDR3 bases: TGTGCCAGCAGCTTAGAACTCAGGGCCGGTCAGTTCTTC. V and J are TRBV11-2 and TRBJ2-1; D possibly corresponds to TRBD1 (5 bases). V lost 0 bases and J lost 13, with 13 bases in between. From germline, CDR1 is SGHAT and CDR2 FQNNGV. The CDR3 length is 13 residues.

The rearrangement joins TRBV2 to TRBJ2-3; TRBD1 matches at 9 bases. The germline V gene has CDR1 SNHLY and CDR2 FYNNEI. This CDR3 spans 18 amino acids. After removal of 7 bases from V and 0 bases from J, the junction contained 14 bases not matched to a gene. DNA for the CDR3: TGTGCCAGCATAGACTCGCGGACAGGGGAATCTAGCACAGATACGCAGTATTTT. It specifies CASIDSRTGESSTDTQYF.

The rearrangement uses TRBV18 and TRBJ2-1; D may be TRBD2 (6 bases). The V end lost 3 bases, the J end lost 5 bases, and 11 bases lay between the germline ends. CDR1 and CDR2 from the germline V gene are KGHSH and LQKENI. The CDR3 runs to 14 residues. Here the CDR3 reads CASSPGGGDNEQFF. The CDR3 bases are TGTGCCAGCTCACCGGGAGGCGGGGACAATGAGCAGTTCTTC.